Listed below are T cell receptor beta chains from one sample, sequenced in a study of cytomegalovirus exposure and HLA in healthy donors. Data came from immunoSEQ multiplex PCR; TCRdb stores just in-frame clones and leaves some out. The sample comprises about 140,000 clones, over 75% of which are singletons, and over 1% rests with the top ten. The sample taken for sequencing was PBMCs. These receptor sequences come from a female donor in good health and CMV-seronegative. The CDR3 runs from the conserved cysteine through the conserved F or W. Each record gives: D gene, clone size, V gene, J gene, CDR3 protein, CDR3 DNA. D genes are given only for firm matches. Where a row states a size, it is once, few, many or the class of an expanded clone; other rows omit it.

TRBD1	NA	TRBV5-1	TRBJ2-3	CASSRTGSTDTQYF	TGCGCCAGCAGCCGGACAGGGAGCACAGATACGCAGTATTTT
NA	NA	TRBV30	TRBJ1-4	CAWSVPRVANEKLFF	TGTGCCTGGAGTGTTCCCAGGGTGGCTAATGAAAAACTGTTTTTT
NA	NA	TRBV6-5	TRBJ1-1	CASSYRGSQGTEAFF	TGTGCCAGCAGTTACAGAGGGTCCCAAGGGACTGAAGCTTTCTTT
NA	NA	TRBV27	TRBJ2-7	CASSRGSLSYEQYF	TGTGCCAGCAGTCGGGGGTCCCTCTCTTACGAGCAGTACTTC
TRBD2	NA	TRBV6-6	TRBJ2-1	CASRGAGGISYNEQFF	TGTGCCAGCAGAGGAGCGGGAGGTATATCCTACAATGAGCAGTTCTTC
NA	NA	TRBV7-8	TRBJ2-1	CASSLALNNEQFF	TGTGCCAGCAGCTTAGCACTAAACAATGAGCAGTTCTTC
NA	once	TRBV6-5	TRBJ2-3	CASSYGPPTWGYTQYF	TGTGCCAGCAGTTACGGGCCTCCGACCTGGGGCTATACGCAGTATTTT
TRBD1	NA	TRBV29-1	TRBJ2-3	CSVDRGSTDTQYF	TGCAGCGTCGACAGGGGGTCGACAGATACGCAGTATTTT
NA	NA	TRBV27	TRBJ2-7	CASSSHSLIYEQYF	TGTGCCAGCAGTTCCCACAGCTTAATCTACGAGCAGTACTTC
TRBD2	NA	TRBV6-1	TRBJ2-5	CASSELAGGQETQYF	TGTGCCAGCAGTGAACTAGCGGGAGGGCAAGAGACCCAGTACTTC
TRBD1	NA	TRBV7-9	TRBJ2-3	CASSSLLGQGTDTQYF	TGTGCCAGCAGCTCTCTTCTCGGACAGGGCACAGATACGCAGTATTTT
TRBD1	NA	TRBV5-1	TRBJ2-5	CASSLPTGGGETQYF	TGCGCCAGCAGCTTGCCGACAGGGGGGGGAGAGACCCAGTACTTC
TRBD1	NA	TRBV5-1	TRBJ2-7	CASSLEGTGPFYEQYF	TGCGCCAGCAGCTTGGAAGGGACAGGGCCCTTCTACGAGCAGTACTTC
NA	NA	TRBV2	TRBJ1-1	CASTSDANTEAFF	TGTGCCAGCACCAGCGACGCCAACACTGAAGCTTTCTTT
NA	NA	TRBV11-2	TRBJ2-7	CASSLEVAYEQYF	TGTGCCAGCAGCTTAGAAGTGGCTTACGAGCAGTACTTC
TRBD2	NA	TRBV27	TRBJ2-7	CASSGTGTSSYEQYF	TGTGCCAGCAGTGGAACCGGGACTAGCTCCTACGAGCAGTACTTC
NA	NA	TRBV4-1	TRBJ2-7	CASSQDKGGGYEQYF	TGCGCCAGCAGCCAAGATAAGGGGGGAGGGTACGAGCAGTACTTC
NA	NA	TRBV6-1	TRBJ2-7	CASLGGDSSSYEQYF	TGTGCCAGCTTAGGAGGGGACTCGAGCTCCTACGAGCAGTACTTC
TRBD1	NA	TRBV5-1	TRBJ1-1	CASSFRDSKNTEAFF	TGCGCCAGCAGCTTCCGGGACAGTAAGAACACTGAAGCTTTCTTT
NA	NA	TRBV28	TRBJ1-4	CASSLGGGLKEKLFF	TGTGCCAGCAGTTTAGGGGGGGGCTTAAAGGAAAAACTGTTTTTT
TRBD2	NA	TRBV28	TRBJ2-7	CASSLGTSGFYEQYF	TGTGCCAGCAGTTTAGGGACTAGCGGGTTCTACGAGCAGTACTTC
TRBD2	NA	TRBV10-3	TRBJ2-2	CAISVAGGDTGELFF	TGTGCCATCAGTGTAGCGGGAGGTGACACCGGGGAGCTGTTTTTT
NA	NA	TRBV11-2	TRBJ2-3	CASSSTGQGGTDTQYF	TGTGCCAGCAGCTCAACCGGACAGGGAGGGACAGATACGCAGTATTTT
NA	NA	TRBV9	TRBJ2-7	CASSVGAGFYEQYF	TGTGCCAGCAGCGTAGGGGCGGGGTTCTACGAGCAGTACTTC
TRBD1	once	TRBV29-1	TRBJ2-7	CSVPGQGLWGYEQYF	TGCAGCGTTCCTGGACAGGGTCTGTGGGGCTACGAGCAGTACTTC
TRBD1	few	TRBV7-9	TRBJ1-1	CASSLWTGRRNTEAFF	TGTGCCAGCAGCTTATGGACAGGGAGGAGAAACACTGAAGCTTTCTTT
NA	NA	TRBV6-5	TRBJ2-7	CASSYSSSSYEQYF	TGTGCCAGCAGTTACTCGTCCTCTTCCTACGAGCAGTACTTC
TRBD2	NA	TRBV6-4	TRBJ2-1	CASSDFTSGRYEQFF	TGTGCCAGCAGTGACTTCACTAGCGGGAGATATGAGCAGTTCTTC
NA	NA	TRBV6-1	TRBJ1-1	CASSRTAVNTEAFF	TGTGCCAGCAGCCGGACAGCAGTGAACACTGAAGCTTTCTTT